This is a list of T cell receptor beta chains from one sample in a study of regulatory T cells in long-lasting Graves disease. From the multiplex PCR reads, TCRdb called clonotypes with MiXCR, one entry per CDR3 protein. The sample records about 520,000 distinct CDR3 sequences, around 13% being singletons. These data also featured in a second study, about T cells in Graves' hyperthyroidism and ophthalmopathy.

Sample: peripheral blood mononuclear cells (PBMCs), taken at new diagnosis, from a patient treated with antithyroid drugs. The receptors originated from a woman in her twenties or thirties with Graves disease. Each CDR3 is given with its conserved first and last residue. The order of the fields is D gene, J gene, V gene, CDR3 length, clone size, CDR3 DNA, CDR3 protein. The D gene is left open where the match is weak. Part of the rows lack a size; the others show once, few, many or a class for expanded clones.

.,TRBJ1-3,TRBV5-1,16,once,TGCGCCAGCAGACATCACAGGGAAAGCTCTGGAAACACCATATATTTT,CASRHHRESSGNTIYF
TRBD1,TRBJ2-3,TRBV25-1,15,.,TGTGCCAGCAGTGAATATGGGACAGACACAGATACGCAGTATTTT,CASSEYGTDTDTQYF
.,TRBJ1-1,TRBV19,13,many,TGTGCCAGTAGTAGGCGGGTCAACACTGAAGCTTTCTTT,CASSRRVNTEAFF
.,TRBJ1-1,TRBV27,17,many,TGTGCCAGCAGTTCCCGCTATGTACAGGGAGGAGACACTGAAGCTTTCTTT,CASSSRYVQGGDTEAFF
.,TRBJ1-1,TRBV5-7,14,.,TGTGCCAGCAGTTTGCAACAGGGTTACACTGAAGCTTTCTTT,CASSLQQGYTEAFF
.,TRBJ1-4,TRBV12-3/TRBV12-4,17,few,TGTGCCAGCAGTTTGCCAGAGACGGTTGCAACTAATGAAAAACTGTTTTTT,CASSLPETVATNEKLFF
TRBD2,TRBJ2-1,TRBV2,15,many,TGTGCCAGCAGAGATACTAGCGGGAGTTGGAATGAGCAGTTCTTC,CASRDTSGSWNEQFF
TRBD2,TRBJ2-7,TRBV20-1,14,.,TGCAGTGCTAGAAAGGGGACTACTGATTACGAGCAGTACTTC,CSARKGTTDYEQYF
TRBD2,TRBJ2-1,TRBV5-1,13,many,TGCGCCAGCAGCTTGAACCGGGAGGGGGAGCAGTTCTTC,CASSLNREGEQFF
TRBD1,TRBJ1-1,TRBV30,15,few,TGTGCCTGGAATAATGACAGGGGAATGAACACTGAAGCTTTCTTT,CAWNNDRGMNTEAFF
.,TRBJ1-1,TRBV28,11,many,TGTGCCAGCAGGTTGGACGGTGAAGCTTTCTTT,CASRLDGEAFF
.,TRBJ2-7,TRBV28,12,many,TGTGCCAGCAGGACCGATGCCTACGAGCAGTACTTC,CASRTDAYEQYF
TRBD2,TRBJ2-3,TRBV6-5,17,many,TGTGCCAGCAGTTACTCGATTGGGACTAGCGGAACAGATACGCAGTATTTT,CASSYSIGTSGTDTQYF
.,TRBJ2-1,TRBV11-3,14,many,TGTGCCAGCAGCCCTCGCCCCGGGGGCAATGAGCAGTTCTTC,CASSPRPGGNEQFF
.,TRBJ1-5,TRBV6-1,12,.,TGTGCCAGCAGGTTCCGGAGTAAGCCCCAGCATTTT,CASRFRSKPQHF
.,TRBJ1-1,TRBV19,14,many,TGTGCCAGTAGTATGTTATTCTCGGGCACTGAAGCTTTCTTT,CASSMLFSGTEAFF
.,TRBJ1-6,TRBV27,17,many,TGTGCCAGCAGTGGCCGACAAGCTAGGGGTTATAATTCACCCCTCCACTTT,CASSGRQARGYNSPLHF
.,TRBJ2-1,TRBV18,13,many,TGTGCCAGCTCACGATCGACAGTCAATGAGCAGTTCTTC,CASSRSTVNEQFF
TRBD1,TRBJ2-1,TRBV11-2,12,many,TGTGCCAGCAGCCCGATGGGGGACAGGCAGTTCTTC,CASSPMGDRQFF
.,TRBJ1-1,TRBV27,15,many,TGTGCCAGCAGTTCATTACAGGGAGGTAGCACTGAAGCTTTCTTT,CASSSLQGGSTEAFF
.,TRBJ2-2,TRBV28,18,few,TGTGCCAGCAGTTTAATTATTTACGGGGGGCGGCCCACCGGGGAGCTGTTTTTT,CASSLIIYGGRPTGELFF
.,TRBJ2-2,TRBV9,12,many,TGTGCCAGCAGCACCCGACACGGGGAGCTGTTTTTT,CASSTRHGELFF
TRBD2,TRBJ2-2,TRBV11-2,15,many,TGTGCCAGCAGCTTATCTCGGACTAGCGGTGGGGAGCTGTTTTTT,CASSLSRTSGGELFF
.,TRBJ1-1,TRBV4-3,16,.,TGCGCCAGCAGCACAGGGACATACATCATGAACACTGAAGCTTTCTTT,CASSTGTYIMNTEAFF
.,TRBJ1-1,TRBV20-1,13,few,TGCAGTGCTATAGGGGTGTGGGACACTGAAGCTTTCTTT,CSAIGVWDTEAFF
.,TRBJ1-6,TRBV9,13,many,TGTGCCAGCACCAGATCGGGGAATTCACCCCTCCACTTT,CASTRSGNSPLHF
TRBD1,TRBJ1-1,TRBV7-3,13,many,TGTGCCAGCAGCCGGTACAGGGGCACTGAAGCTTTCTTT,CASSRYRGTEAFF
.,TRBJ2-7,TRBV10-3,13,many,TGTGCCATCAGTGAGGGGACGGTCTACGAGCAGTACTTC,CAISEGTVYEQYF
TRBD1,TRBJ2-6,TRBV7-2,20,.,TGTGCCAGCAGCCATCCACGACGGGGACAGGGGGGTTCTGGGGCCAACGTCCTGACTTTC,CASSHPRRGQGGSGANVLTF
.,TRBJ2-3,TRBV20-1,11,.,TGCAGTGCTAGAGATGCGAATACGCAGTATTTT,CSARDANTQYF